The clone carrying this TCR beta chain was recorded many times. Trimming at V came to 6 bases and at J to 1 base, leaving 7 bases not matched to a gene. Germline CDR1 SQVTM, CDR2 ANQGSEA. CDR3 size: 15 residues. The data stem from a study of T cells after yellow fever vaccination. Synthesis of TCR cDNA relied on 5'RACE template switching, which attached a universal primer site and UMIs. From the 5' RACE reads, TCRdb called clonotypes with MiXCR, one entry per CDR3 protein. The repertoire consists of about 550,000 distinct CDR3 sequences, with under 25% occurring once and the leading ten covering 14%. The V and J genes are TRBV29-1 and TRBJ2-2, with 8 bases matching TRBD1. The origin of this receptor is a man in his thirties or forties who received the YFV17D yellow fever vaccine. Sequencing used PBMCs, obtained 15 days after the yellow fever booster vaccination. For the CDR3, the DNA is TGCAGCGTAGTCCCGGGACAGGTGAACACCGGGGAGCTGTTTTTT. Translating it yields CSVVPGQVNTGELFF.